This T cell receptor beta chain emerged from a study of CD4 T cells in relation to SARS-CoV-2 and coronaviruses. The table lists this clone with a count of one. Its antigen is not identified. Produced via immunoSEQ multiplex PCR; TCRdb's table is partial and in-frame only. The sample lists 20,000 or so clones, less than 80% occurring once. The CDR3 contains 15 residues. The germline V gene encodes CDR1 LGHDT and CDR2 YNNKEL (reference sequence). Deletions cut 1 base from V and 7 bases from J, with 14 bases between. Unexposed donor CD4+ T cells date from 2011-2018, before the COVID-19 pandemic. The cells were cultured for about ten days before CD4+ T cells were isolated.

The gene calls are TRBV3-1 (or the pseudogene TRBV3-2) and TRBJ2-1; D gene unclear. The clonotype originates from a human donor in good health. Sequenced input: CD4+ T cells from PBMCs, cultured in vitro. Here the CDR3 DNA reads TGTGCCAGCAGCCAAGGCGGCCGAATGGAAAATGAGCAGTTCTTC. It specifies CASSQGGRMENEQFF.